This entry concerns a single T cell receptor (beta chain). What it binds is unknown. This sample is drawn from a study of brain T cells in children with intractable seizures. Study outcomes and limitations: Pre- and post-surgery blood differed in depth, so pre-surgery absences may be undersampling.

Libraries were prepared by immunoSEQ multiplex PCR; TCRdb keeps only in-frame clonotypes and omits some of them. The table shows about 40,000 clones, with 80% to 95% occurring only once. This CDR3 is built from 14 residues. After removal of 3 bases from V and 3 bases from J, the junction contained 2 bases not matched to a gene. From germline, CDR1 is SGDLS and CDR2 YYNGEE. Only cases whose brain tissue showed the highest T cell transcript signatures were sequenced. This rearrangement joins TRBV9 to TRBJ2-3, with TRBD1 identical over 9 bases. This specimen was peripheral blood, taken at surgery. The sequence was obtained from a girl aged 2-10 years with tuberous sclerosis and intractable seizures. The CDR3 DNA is TGTGCCAGCAGCGCGGACAGGGGAACAGATACGCAGTATTTT. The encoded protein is CASSADRGTDTQYF.